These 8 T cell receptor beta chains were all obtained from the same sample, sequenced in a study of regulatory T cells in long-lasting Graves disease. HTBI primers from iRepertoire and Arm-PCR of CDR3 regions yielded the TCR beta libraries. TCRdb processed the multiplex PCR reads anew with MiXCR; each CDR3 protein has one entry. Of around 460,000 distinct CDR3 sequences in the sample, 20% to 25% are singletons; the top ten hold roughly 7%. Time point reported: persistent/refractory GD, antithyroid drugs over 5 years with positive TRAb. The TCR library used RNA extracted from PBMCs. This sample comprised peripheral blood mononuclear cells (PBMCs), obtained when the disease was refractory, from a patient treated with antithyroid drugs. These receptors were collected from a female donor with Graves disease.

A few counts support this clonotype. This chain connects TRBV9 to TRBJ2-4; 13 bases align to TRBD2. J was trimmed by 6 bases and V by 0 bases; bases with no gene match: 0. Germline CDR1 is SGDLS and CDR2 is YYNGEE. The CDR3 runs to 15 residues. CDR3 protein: CASSVGTSGRNIQYF. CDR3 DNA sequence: TGTGCCAGCAGCGTAGGGACTAGCGGGAGAAACATTCAGTACTTC.

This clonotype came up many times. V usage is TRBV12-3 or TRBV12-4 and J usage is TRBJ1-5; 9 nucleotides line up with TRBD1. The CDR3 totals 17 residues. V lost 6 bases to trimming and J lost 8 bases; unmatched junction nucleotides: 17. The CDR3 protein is CASRSGGTGILSKPQHF. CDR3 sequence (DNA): TGTGCCAGCAGATCCGGCGGGACAGGGATTTTGAGCAAGCCCCAGCATTTT.

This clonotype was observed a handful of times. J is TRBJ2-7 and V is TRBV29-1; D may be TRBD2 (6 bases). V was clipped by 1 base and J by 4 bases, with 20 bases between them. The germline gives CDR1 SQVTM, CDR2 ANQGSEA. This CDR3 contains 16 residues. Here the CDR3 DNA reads TGCAGCGTTGAAGGGGACTGGTCGGTGGAGCGGTACGAGCAGTACTTC. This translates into CSVEGDWSVERYEQYF.

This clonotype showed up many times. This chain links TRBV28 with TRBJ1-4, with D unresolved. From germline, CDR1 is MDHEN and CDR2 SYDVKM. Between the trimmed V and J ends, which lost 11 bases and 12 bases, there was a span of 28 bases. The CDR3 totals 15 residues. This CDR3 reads CAASPAPASPTELFF. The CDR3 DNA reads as TGTGCCGCCAGTCCTGCCCCAGCCTCCCCCACGGAACTGTTTTTT.

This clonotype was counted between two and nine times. The CDR3: CASRRDTEAFF. The CDR3 nucleotides are TGCGCCAGTCGTCGGGACACTGAAGCTTTCTTT. The J gene is TRBJ1-1, the V gene TRBV4-1; D is ambiguous. V dropped 9 bases and J dropped 3 bases, with 8 bases sitting between them. Germline CDR1 reads MGHRA; CDR2 reads YSYEKL. The CDR3 runs to 11 residues.

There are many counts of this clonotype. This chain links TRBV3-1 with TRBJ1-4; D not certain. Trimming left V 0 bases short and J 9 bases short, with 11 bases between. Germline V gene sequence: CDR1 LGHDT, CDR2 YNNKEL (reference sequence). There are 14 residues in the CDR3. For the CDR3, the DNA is TGTGCCAGCAGCCAAGACGGGTATGATCAAAAACTGTTTTTT. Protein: CASSQDGYDQKLFF.

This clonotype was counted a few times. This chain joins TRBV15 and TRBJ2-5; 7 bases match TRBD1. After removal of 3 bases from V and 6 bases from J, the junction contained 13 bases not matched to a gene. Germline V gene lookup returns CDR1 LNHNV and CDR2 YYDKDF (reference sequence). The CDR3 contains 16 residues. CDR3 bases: TGTGCCACCAGCAGTTCCCGGACAGGCTCTGAAAAGACCCAGTACTTC. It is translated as CATSSSRTGSEKTQYF.

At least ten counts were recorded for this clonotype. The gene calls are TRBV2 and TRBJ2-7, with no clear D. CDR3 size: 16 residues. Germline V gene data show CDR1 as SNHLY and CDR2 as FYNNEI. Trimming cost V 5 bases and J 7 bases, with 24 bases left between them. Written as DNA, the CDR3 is TGTGCCAGCAGTCGGACCGCCTTTACGGTGCGGAAGGAGCAGTACTTC. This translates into CASSRTAFTVRKEQYF.